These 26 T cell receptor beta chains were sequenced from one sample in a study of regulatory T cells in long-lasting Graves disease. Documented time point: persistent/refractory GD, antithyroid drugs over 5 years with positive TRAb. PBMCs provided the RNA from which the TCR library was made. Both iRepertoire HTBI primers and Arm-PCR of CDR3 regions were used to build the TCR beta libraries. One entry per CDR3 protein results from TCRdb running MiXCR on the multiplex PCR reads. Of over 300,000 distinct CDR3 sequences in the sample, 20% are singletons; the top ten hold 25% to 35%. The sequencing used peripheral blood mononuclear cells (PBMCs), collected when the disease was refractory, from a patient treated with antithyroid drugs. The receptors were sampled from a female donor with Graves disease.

The CDR3 reads CSASDRGLDTQYF. The DNA of the CDR3 is TGCAGCGCCTCGGACAGGGGGTTAGATACGCAGTATTTT. The chain carries TRBV29-1 and TRBJ2-3; 10 bases are shared with TRBD1. V shed 7 bases, J shed 5 bases, and the junction held 6 bases outside the gene matches. Germline values: CDR1 SQVTM, CDR2 ANQGSEA. This CDR3 region has 13 residues.

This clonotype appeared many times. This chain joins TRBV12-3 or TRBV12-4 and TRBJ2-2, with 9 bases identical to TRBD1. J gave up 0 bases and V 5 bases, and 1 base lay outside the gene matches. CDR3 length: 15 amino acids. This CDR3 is CASSGTGSNTGELFF. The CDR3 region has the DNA TGTGCCAGCAGTGGGACAGGGTCGAACACCGGGGAGCTGTTTTTT.

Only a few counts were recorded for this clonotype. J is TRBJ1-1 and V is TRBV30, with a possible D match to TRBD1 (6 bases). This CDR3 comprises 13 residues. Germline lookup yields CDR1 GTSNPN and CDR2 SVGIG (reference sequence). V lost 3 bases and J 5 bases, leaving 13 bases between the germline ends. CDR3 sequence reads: CAWRLGAGTEAFF. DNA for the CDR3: TGTGCCTGGAGGTTGGGGGCAGGAACTGAAGCTTTCTTT.

Written as DNA, the CDR3 is TGCGCCAGCAGCCAAGTCGTGGCCGGGGGCCAGCCCCAGCATTTT. Translated, it gives CASSQVVAGGQPQHF. This chain links TRBV4-1 with TRBJ1-5, with D maybe TRBD1 (6 bases). The germline V gene encodes CDR1 MGHRA and CDR2 YSYEKL. The V gene lost 1 base and the J gene lost 7 bases, with 14 bases spanning the gap. The CDR3 length is 15 residues.

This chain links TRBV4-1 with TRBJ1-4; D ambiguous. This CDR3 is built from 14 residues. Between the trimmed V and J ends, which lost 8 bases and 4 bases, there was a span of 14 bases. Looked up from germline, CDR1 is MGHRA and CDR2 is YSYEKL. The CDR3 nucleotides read TGCGCCAGCGGGGAGGGCCAGCTTAATGAAAAACTGTTTTTT. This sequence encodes CASGEGQLNEKLFF.

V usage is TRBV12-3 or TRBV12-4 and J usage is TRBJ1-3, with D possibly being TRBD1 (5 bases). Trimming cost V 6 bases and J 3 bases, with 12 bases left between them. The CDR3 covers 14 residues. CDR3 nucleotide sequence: TGTGCCAGCAGGGGTCTCGGGGGTGGAAACACCATATATTTT. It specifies CASRGLGGGNTIYF.

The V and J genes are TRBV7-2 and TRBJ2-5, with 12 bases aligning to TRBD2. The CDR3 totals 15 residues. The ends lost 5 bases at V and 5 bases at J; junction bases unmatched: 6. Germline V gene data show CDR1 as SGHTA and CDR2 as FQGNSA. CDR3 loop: CASSPSGGDAETQYF. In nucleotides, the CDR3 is TGTGCCAGCAGCCCTAGCGGGGGGGATGCCGAGACCCAGTACTTC.

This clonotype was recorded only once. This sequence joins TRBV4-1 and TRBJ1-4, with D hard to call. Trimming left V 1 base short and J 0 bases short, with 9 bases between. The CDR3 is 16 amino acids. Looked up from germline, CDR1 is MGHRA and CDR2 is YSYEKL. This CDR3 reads CASSQVTSPTNEKLFF. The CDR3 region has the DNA TGCGCCAGCAGCCAAGTTACCTCTCCAACTAATGAAAAACTGTTTTTT.

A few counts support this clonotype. CDR3 residues: CASSSLDRDNQPQHF. CDR3 in DNA: TGTGCCAGCAGTTCCCTTGACAGGGACAATCAGCCCCAGCATTTT. J is TRBJ1-5 and V is TRBV27; 7 nucleotides agree with TRBD1. This CDR3 has 15 amino acids. Trimming took 4 bases from V and 3 from J; bases not matched to a gene: 6. Germline V gene data show CDR1 as MNHEY and CDR2 as SMNVEV (reference sequence).

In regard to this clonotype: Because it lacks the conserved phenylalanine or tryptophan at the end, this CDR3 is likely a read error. The CDR3 sequence is CASRGSYNEQFL. The CDR3 bases are TGTGCCAGCAGGGGGAGCTACAATGAGCAGTTCCTC. The rearrangement joins TRBV19 to TRBJ2-1, with 7 bases lining up with TRBD1. The germline gives CDR1 LNHDA, CDR2 SQIVND (reference sequence). After removal of 9 bases from V and 3 bases from J, the junction contained 2 bases not matched to a gene. The CDR3 has 12 amino acids.

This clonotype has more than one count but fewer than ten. The CDR3 spells CSVGPGKTGELFF. DNA for the CDR3: TGCAGCGTGGGGCCGGGCAAGACCGGGGAGCTGTTTTTT. The V call is TRBV29-1, the J call TRBJ2-2, with TRBD1 as a possible D gene (5 bases). The ends were cut back, 6 bases at V and 5 bases at J, with 13 bases in the middle. CDR3 length equals 13 residues. In germline, CDR1 is SQVTM, CDR2 ANQGSEA.

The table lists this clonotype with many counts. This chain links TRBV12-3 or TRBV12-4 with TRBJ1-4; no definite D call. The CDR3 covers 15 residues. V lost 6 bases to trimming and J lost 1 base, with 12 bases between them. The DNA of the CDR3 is TGTGCCAGCAGCTTGGGATCGGGAACTAATGAAAAACTGTTTTTT. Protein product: CASSLGSGTNEKLFF.

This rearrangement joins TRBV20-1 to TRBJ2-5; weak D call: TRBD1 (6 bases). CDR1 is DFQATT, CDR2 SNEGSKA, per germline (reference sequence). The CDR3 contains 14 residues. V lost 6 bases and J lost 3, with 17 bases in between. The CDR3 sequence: CSATARTAKETQYF. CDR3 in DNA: TGCAGTGCCACAGCTCGGACAGCTAAAGAGACCCAGTACTTC.

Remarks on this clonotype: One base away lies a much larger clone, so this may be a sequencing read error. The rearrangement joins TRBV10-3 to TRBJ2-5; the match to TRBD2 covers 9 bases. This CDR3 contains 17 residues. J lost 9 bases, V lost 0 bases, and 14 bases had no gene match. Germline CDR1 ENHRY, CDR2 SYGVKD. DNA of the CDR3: TGTGCCATCAGTGAGTCGTCGGTAGCGGGAGATTTGGAGGCCCAGTACTTC. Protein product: CAISESSVAGDLEAQYF.

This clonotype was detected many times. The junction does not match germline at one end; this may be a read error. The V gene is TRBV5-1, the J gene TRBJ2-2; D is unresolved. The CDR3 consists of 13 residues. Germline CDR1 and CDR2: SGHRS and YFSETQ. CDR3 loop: CASSLGNTGELFF. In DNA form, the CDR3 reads TGTGCCAGCAGCCTTGGAAACACCGGGGAGCTGTTTTTT.

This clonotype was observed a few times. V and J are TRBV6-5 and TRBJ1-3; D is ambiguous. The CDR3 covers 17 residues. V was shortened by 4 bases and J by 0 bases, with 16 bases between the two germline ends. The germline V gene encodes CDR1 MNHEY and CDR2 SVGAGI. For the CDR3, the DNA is TGTGCCAGCAGTTCCCGTTGGAGACGGGACTCTGGAAACACCATATATTTT. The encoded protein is CASSSRWRRDSGNTIYF.

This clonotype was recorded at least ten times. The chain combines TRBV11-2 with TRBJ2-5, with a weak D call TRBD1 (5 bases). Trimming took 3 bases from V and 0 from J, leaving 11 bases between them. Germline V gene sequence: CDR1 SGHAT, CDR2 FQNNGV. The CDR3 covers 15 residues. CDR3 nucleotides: TGTGCCAGCAGCTTTTCCGACAGATACCAAGAGACCCAGTACTTC. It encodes CASSFSDRYQETQYF.

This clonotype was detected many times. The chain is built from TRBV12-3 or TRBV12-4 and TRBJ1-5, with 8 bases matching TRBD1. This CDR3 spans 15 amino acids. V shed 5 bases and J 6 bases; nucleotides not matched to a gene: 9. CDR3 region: CASSAGTGGGQPQHF. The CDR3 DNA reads TGTGCCAGCAGTGCGGGGACAGGCGGGGGTCAGCCCCAGCATTTT.

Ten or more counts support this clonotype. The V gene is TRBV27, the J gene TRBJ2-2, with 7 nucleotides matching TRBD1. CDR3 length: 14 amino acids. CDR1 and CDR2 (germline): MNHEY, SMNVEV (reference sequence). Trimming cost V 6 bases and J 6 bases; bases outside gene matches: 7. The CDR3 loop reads CASRQFDRAGELFF. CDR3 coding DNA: TGTGCCAGCAGACAATTCGACAGGGCCGGGGAGCTGTTTTTT.

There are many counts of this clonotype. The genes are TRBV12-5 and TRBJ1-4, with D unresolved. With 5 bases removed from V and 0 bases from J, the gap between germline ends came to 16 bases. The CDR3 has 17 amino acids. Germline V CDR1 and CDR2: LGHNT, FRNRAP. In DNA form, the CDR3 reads TGTGCTAGTGGTCCTGGGAGTACAGTTTCAACTAATGAAAAACTGTTTTTT. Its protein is CASGPGSTVSTNEKLFF.

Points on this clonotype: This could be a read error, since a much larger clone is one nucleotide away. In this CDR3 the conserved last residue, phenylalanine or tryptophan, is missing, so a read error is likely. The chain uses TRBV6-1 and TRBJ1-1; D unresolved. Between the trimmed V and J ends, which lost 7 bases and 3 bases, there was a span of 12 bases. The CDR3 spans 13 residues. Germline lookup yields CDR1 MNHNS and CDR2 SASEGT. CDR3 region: CASTPDMYTEAFS. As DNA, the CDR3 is TGTGCCAGCACCCCAGACATGTACACTGAAGCTTTCTCT.

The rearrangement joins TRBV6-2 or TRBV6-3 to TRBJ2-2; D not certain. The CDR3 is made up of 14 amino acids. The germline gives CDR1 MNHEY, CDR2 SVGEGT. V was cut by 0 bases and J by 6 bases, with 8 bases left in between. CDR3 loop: CASSYSWGAGELFF. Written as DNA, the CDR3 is TGTGCCAGCAGTTACTCCTGGGGTGCCGGGGAGCTGTTTTTT.

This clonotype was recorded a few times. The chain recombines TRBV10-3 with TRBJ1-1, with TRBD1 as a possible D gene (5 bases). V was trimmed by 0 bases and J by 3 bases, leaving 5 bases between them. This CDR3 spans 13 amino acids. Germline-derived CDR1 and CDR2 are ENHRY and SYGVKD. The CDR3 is CAISESGDTEAFF. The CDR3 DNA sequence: TGTGCCATCAGTGAGTCAGGGGACACTGAAGCTTTCTTT.

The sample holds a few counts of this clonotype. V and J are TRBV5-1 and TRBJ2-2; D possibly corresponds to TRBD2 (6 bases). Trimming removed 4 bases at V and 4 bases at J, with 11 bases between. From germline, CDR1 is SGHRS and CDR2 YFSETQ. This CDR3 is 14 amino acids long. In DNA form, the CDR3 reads TGCGCCAGCAGCGCGGGATTAGGCACCGGGGAGCTGTTTTTT. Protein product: CASSAGLGTGELFF.

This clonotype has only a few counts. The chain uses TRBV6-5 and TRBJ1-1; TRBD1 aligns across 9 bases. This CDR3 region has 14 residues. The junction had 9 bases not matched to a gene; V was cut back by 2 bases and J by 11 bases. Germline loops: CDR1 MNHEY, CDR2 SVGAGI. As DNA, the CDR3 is TGTGCCAGCAGTTACACCCCGGGACAGGGACACGCTTTCTTT. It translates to CASSYTPGQGHAFF.

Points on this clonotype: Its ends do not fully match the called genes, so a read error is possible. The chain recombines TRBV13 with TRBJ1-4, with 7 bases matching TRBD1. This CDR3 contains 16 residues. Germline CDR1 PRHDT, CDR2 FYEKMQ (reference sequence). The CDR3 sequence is CASSLFDYRGNGKLFF. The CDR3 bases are TGTGCCAGCAGCTTATTCGATTACAGGGGAAATGGAAAACTGTTTTTT.